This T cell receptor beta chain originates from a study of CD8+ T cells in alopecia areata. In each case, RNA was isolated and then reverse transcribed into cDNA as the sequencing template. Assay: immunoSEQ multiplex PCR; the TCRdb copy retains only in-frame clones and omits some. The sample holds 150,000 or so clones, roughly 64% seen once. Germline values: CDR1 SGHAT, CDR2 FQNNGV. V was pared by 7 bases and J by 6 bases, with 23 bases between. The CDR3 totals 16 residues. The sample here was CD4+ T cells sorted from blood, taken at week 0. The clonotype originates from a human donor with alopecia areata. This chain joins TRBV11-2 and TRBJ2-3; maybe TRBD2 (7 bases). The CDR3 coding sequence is TGTGCCAGCACCCGAGGGGGGGGCACTATTATCGATACGCAGTATTTT. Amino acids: CASTRGGGTIIDTQYF.